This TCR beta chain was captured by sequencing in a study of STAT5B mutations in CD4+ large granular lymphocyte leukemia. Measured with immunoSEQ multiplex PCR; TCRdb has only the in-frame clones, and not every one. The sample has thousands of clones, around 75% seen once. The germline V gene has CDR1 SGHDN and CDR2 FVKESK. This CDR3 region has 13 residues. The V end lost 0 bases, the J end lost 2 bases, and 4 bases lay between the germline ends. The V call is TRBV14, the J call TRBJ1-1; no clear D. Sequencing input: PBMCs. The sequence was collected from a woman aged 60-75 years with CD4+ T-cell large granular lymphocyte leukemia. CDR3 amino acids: CASSQEANTEAFF. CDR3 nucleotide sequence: TGTGCCAGCAGCCAAGAGGCTAACACTGAAGCTTTCTTT.